The present entry profiles one TCR beta chain with its context. The CDR3 has 11 amino acids. Germline CDR1 GTSNPN, CDR2 SVGIG (reference sequence). V gave up 7 bases and J gave up 6 bases; unmatched junction bases: 4. Authors' methods: Nucleated cell counts were estimated from reference gene primer amplification. Some clones are missing from TCRdb's copy, which holds only in-frame ones; the method was immunoSEQ multiplex PCR. D and trimming come from the DNA, and the V and J calls and clone size come from that table. The sample holds roughly 100,000 clones, approximately 92% seen once. The data belong to a study of blood T cell repertoires in COVID-19. Study in general: The origin of the acute and convalescent COVID-19 samples was the United States, Italy and Spain. PBMCs, B-cell-depleted T cells, or T cells were the source of the cDNA or gDNA that made up the material.

The sample comprised peripheral blood. This clonotype was sampled from a man younger than 30 with acute or convalescent COVID-19. The chain recombines TRBV30 with TRBJ1-2; 8 bases agree with TRBD1. Here the CDR3 reads CASGTGHGYTF. The CDR3 DNA sequence: TGTGCCTCCGGGACAGGACATGGCTACACCTTC.